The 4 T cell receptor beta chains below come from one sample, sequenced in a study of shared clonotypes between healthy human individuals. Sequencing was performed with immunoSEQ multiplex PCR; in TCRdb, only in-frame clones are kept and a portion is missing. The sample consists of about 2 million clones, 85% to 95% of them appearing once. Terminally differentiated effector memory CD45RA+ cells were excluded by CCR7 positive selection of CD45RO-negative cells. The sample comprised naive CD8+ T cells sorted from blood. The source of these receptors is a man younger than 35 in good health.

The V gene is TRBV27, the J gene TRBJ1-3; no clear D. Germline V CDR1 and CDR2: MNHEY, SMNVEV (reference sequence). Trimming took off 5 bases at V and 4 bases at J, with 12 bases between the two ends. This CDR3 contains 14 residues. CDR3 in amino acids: CASSPLFEGNTIYF. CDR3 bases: TGTGCCAGCAGTCCCCTCTTTGAAGGAAACACCATATATTTT.

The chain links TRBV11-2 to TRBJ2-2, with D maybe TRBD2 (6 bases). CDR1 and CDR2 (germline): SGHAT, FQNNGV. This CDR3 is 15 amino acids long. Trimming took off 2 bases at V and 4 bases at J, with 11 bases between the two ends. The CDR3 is CASSLYSGPTGELFF. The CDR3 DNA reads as TGTGCCAGCAGCTTATATAGCGGACCCACCGGGGAGCTGTTTTTT.

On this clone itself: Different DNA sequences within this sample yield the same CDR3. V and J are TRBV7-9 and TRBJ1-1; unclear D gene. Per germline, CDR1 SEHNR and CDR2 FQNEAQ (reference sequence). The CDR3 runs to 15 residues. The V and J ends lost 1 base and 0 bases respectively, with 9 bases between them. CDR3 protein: CASSLVGAMNTEAFF. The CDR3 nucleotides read TGTGCCAGCAGCTTAGTAGGAGCCATGAACACTGAAGCTTTCTTT. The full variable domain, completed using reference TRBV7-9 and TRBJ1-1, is DTGVSQNPRHKITKRGQNVTFRCDPISEHNRLYWYRQTLGQGPEFLTYFQNEAQLEKSRLLSDRFSAERPKGSFSTLEIQRTEQGDSAMYLCASSLVGAMNTEAFFGQGTRLTVV.

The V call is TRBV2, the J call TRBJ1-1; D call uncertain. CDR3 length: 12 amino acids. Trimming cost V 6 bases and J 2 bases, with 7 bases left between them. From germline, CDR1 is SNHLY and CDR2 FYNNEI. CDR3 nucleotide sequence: TGTGCCAGCAGCCAAGCCAACACTGAAGCTTTCTTT. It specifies CASSQANTEAFF.